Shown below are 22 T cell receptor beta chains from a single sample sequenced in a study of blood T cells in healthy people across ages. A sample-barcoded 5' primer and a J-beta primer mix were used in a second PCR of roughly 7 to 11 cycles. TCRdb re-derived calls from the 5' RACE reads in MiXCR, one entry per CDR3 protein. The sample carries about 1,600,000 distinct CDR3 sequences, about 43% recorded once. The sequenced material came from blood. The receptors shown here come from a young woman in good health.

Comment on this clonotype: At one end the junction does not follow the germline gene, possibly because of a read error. The CDR3 region is CSATLGGRVGKQPQHF. The CDR3 DNA reads as TGCAGTGCTACGTTGGGGGGCAGGGTTGGCAAGCAGCCCCAGCATTTT. This rearrangement joins TRBV20-1 to TRBJ1-5, with TRBD1 as a possible D gene (6 bases). The germline gives CDR1 DFQATT, CDR2 SNEGSKA (reference sequence). This CDR3 spans 16 amino acids.

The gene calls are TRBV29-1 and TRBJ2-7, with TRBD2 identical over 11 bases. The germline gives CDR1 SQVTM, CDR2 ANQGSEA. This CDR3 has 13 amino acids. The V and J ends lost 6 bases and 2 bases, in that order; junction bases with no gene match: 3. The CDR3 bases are TGCAGCGTCTTTAGCGGGAGGGCCTACGAGCAGTACTTC. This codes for CSVFSGRAYEQYF.

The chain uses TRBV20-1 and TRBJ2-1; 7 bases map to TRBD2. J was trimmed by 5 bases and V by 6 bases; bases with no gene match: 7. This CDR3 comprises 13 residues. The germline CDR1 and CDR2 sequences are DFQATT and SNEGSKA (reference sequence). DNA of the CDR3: TGCAGTGCAGCGGGGATTTCCCACAATGAGCAGTTCTTC. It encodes CSAAGISHNEQFF.

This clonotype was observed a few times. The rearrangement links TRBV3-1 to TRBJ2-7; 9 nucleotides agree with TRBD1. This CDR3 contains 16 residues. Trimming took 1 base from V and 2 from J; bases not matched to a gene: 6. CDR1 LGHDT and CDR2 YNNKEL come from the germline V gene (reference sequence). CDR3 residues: CASSQAGTGKPYEQYF. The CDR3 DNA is TGTGCCAGCAGCCAAGCCGGGACAGGGAAACCCTACGAGCAGTACTTC.

CDR3 DNA: TGTGCCAGCAGCCGGGGCGGGGTGAGTAATCAGCCCCAGCATTTT. It is translated as CASSRGGVSNQPQHF. This chain connects TRBV6-2 or TRBV6-3 to TRBJ1-5; weak D call: TRBD1 (5 bases). Germline V gene sequence: CDR1 MNHEY, CDR2 SVGEGT. The CDR3 covers 15 residues. Trimming cost V 6 bases and J 4 bases, with 16 bases left between them.

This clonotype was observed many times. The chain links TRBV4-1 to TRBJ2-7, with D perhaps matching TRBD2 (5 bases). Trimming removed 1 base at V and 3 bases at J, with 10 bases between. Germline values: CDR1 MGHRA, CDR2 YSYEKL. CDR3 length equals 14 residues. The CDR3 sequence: CASSQGGPDYEQYF. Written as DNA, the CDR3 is TGCGCCAGCAGCCAAGGAGGGCCCGACTACGAGCAGTACTTC.

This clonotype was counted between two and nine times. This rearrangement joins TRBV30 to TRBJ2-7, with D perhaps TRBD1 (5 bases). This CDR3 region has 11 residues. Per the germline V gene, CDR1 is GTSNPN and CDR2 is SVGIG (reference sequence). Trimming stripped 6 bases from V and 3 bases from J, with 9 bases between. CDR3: CACTTVYEQYF. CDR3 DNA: TGTGCCTGCACGACAGTCTACGAGCAGTACTTC.

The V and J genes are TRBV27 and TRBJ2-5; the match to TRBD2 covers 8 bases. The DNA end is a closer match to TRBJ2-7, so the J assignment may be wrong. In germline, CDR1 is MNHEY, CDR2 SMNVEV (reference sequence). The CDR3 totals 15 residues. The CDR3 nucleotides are TGTGCCAGCAGTTTAAGAGGACTAGCTGATCGCGAGCAGTACTTC. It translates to CASSLRGLADREQYF.

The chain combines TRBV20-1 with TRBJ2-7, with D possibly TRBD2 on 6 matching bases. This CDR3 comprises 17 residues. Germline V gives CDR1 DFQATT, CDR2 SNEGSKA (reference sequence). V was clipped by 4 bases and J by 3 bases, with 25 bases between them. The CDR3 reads CSATRLPSAGSSYEQYF. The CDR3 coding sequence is TGCAGTGCTACTCGATTGCCCTCCGCGGGGAGCAGCTACGAGCAGTACTTC.

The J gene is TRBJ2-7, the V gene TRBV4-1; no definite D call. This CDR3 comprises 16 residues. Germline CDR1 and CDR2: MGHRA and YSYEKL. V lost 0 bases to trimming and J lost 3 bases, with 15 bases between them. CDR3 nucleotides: TGCGCCAGCAGCCAAGATCTGCCTTCTAACCACTACGAGCAGTACTTC. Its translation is CASSQDLPSNHYEQYF.

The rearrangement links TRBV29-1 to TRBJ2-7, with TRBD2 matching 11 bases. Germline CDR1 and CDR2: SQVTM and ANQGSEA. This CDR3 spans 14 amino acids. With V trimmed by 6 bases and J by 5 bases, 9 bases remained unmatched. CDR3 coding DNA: TGCAGCGTCCGTAGACTAGCGGGGCAGCACGAGCAGTACTTC. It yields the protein CSVRRLAGQHEQYF.

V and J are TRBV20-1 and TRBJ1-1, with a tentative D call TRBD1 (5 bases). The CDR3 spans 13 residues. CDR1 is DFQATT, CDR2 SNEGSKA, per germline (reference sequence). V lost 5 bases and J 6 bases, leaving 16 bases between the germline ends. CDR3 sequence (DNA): TGCAGTGCTGACGGGGCCCTCGGGGCTGAAGCTTTCTTT. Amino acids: CSADGALGAEAFF.

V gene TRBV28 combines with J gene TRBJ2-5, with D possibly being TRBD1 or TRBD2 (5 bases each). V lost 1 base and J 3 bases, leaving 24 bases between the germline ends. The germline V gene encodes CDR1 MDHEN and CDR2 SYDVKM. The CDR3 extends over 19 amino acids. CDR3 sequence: CASSLLGTGKGLSKETQYF. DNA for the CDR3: TGTGCCAGCAGTTTATTGGGGACCGGGAAGGGCCTTTCTAAAGAGACCCAGTACTTC.

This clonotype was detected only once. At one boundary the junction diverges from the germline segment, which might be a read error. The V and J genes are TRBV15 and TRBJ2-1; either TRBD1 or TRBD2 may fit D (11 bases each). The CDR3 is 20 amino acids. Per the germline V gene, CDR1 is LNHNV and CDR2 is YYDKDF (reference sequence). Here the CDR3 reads CASSTTGQGDLAGGISEQFF. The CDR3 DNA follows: TGTGCCTCCAGCACGACGGGACAGGGGGACCTAGCGGGAGGAATCAGTGAGCAGTTCTTC. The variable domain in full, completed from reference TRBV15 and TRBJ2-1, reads DAMVIQNPRYQVTQFGKPVTLSCSQTLNHNVMYWYQQKSSQAPKLLFHYYDKDFNNEADTPDNFQSRRPNTSFCFLDIRSPGLGDTAMYLCASSTTGQGDLAGGISEQFFGPGTRLTVL.

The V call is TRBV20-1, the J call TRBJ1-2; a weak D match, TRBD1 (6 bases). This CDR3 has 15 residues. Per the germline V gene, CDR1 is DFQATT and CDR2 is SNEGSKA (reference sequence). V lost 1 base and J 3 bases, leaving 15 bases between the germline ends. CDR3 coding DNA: TGCAGTGCTAGAGTTCAGGGGAAAAAGGACTATGGCTACACCTTC. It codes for CSARVQGKKDYGYTF.

The CDR3 loop reads CSAEQQGMRAEAFF. CDR3 in DNA: TGCAGTGCTGAACAACAGGGGATGAGGGCTGAAGCTTTCTTT. The chain carries TRBV20-1 and TRBJ1-1, with 7 positions matching TRBD1. Germline-derived CDR1 and CDR2 are DFQATT and SNEGSKA (reference sequence). J was trimmed by 6 bases and V by 5 bases; bases with no gene match: 12. The CDR3 has 14 amino acids.

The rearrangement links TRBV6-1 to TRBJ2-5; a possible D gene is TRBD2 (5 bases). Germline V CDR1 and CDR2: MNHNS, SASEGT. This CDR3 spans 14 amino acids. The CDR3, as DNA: TGTGCACACCACGAGGGCGGAGTCCAAGAGACCCAGTACTTC. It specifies CAHHEGGVQETQYF.

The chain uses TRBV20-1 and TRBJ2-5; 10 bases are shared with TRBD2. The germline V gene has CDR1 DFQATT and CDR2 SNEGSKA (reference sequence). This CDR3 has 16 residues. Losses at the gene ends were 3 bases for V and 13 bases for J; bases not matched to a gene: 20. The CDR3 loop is CSASPLGAGGLNERYF. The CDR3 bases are TGCAGTGCTAGCCCCTTGGGAGCGGGGGGGCTCAACGAGCGGTACTTC.

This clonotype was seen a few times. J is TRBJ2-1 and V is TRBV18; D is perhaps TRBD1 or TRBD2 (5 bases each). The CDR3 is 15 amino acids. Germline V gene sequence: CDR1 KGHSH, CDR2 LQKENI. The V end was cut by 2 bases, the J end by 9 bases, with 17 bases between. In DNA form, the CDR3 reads TGTGCCAGCTCACCAGAATTAACGGGGACCAGTGAGCAGTTCTTC. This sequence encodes CASSPELTGTSEQFF.

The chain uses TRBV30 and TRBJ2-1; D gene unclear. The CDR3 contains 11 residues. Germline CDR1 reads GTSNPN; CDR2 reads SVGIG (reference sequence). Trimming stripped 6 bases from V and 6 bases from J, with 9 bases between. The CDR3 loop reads CACRASNEQFF. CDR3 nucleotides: TGTGCCTGTAGGGCTAGCAATGAGCAGTTCTTC.

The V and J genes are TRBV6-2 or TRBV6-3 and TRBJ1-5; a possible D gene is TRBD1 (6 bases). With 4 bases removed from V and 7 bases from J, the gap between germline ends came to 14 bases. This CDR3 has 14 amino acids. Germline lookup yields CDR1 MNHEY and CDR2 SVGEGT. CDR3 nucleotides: TGTGCCAGCAGTTTACAACAGGGTTACCAGCCCCAGCATTTT. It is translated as CASSLQQGYQPQHF.

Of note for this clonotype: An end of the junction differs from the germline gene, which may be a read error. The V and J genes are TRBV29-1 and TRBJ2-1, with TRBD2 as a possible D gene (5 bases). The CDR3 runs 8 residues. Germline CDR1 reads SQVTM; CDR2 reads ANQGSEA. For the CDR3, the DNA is TGCAGCGTTGAACGGGAAATCTTC. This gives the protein CSVEREIF.